This is a list of T cell receptor beta chains from one sample in a study of identical twins. TCRdb re-derived calls from the 5' RACE reads in MiXCR, one entry per CDR3 protein. The sample records approximately 890,000 distinct CDR3 sequences, roughly an eighth being singletons. These same records also appear under a second study, on yellow fever vaccine responses in identical twins.

The sequenced sample was PBMCs. These TCRs come from a young woman in good health. CDR3s include the opening cysteine and the closing phenylalanine or tryptophan. D genes are given only for firm matches. The size field is filled for only some rows; it gives once, few, many or a size class.

V gene,D gene,clone size,J gene,CDR3 protein,CDR3 DNA
TRBV7-3,NA,NA,TRBJ2-7,CASSLTGSGEQYF,TGTGCCAGCAGCTTAACAGGGTCGGGCGAGCAGTACTTC
TRBV5-1,TRBD2,NA,TRBJ2-7,CASSLRTLAGGAPYEQYF,TGCGCCAGCAGCTTGCGGACACTAGCGGGAGGAGCCCCCTACGAGCAGTACTTC
TRBV2,NA,NA,TRBJ1-1,CASTIRTEAFF,TGTGCCAGCACGATCCGCACTGAAGCTTTCTTT
TRBV29-1,NA,NA,TRBJ2-4,CSVEAEAEYF,TGCAGCGTTGAAGCTGAAGCGGAGTACTTC
TRBV20-1,TRBD2,NA,TRBJ2-1,CSAAASGSSYNEQFF,TGCAGTGCTGCTGCTAGCGGGAGCTCCTACAATGAGCAGTTCTTC
TRBV28,NA,NA,TRBJ1-2,CAAEAPGNNYGYTF,TGTGCCGCGGAGGCCCCTGGTAATAACTATGGCTACACCTTC
TRBV29-1,NA,NA,TRBJ2-7,CSVGGGMAYEQYF,TGCAGCGTTGGCGGCGGGATGGCCTACGAGCAGTACTTC
TRBV18,NA,NA,TRBJ2-5,CASSPPGDETQYF,TGTGCCAGCTCACCACCAGGGGACGAGACCCAGTACTTC
TRBV7-3,NA,NA,TRBJ2-5,CASSPLGGTHNVETQYF,TGTGCCAGCAGCCCTCTGGGCGGCACACATAACGTGGAGACCCAGTACTTC
TRBV20-1,NA,NA,TRBJ2-2,CSASHVIDNTGELFF,TGCAGTGCTAGCCACGTAATTGATAACACCGGGGAGCTGTTTTTT
TRBV20-1,NA,NA,TRBJ1-5,CSARRAGGNQPQHF,TGCAGTGCTAGGCGGGCAGGGGGCAATCAGCCCCAGCATTTT
TRBV5-1,TRBD2,NA,TRBJ2-3,CASSWGGLLSTDTQYF,TGCGCCAGCTCTTGGGGAGGGCTTCTTAGCACAGATACGCAGTATTTT
TRBV10-3,TRBD2,NA,TRBJ2-3,CAIGTSGRGTDTQYF,TGTGCCATCGGGACTAGCGGGAGGGGGACAGATACGCAGTATTTT
TRBV5-4,TRBD1,few,TRBJ2-4,CASSLVGQGMGWDIQYF,TGTGCCAGCAGCTTGGTGGGACAGGGTATGGGATGGGACATTCAGTACTTC
TRBV2,TRBD2,NA,TRBJ2-1,CASSEALKGLAGYNEQFF,TGTGCCAGCAGTGAAGCGCTCAAGGGACTAGCGGGGTACAATGAGCAGTTCTTC
TRBV7-9,TRBD2,NA,TRBJ2-3,CASSSSGGAFADTQYF,TGTGCCAGCAGTTCTAGCGGGGGCGCCTTCGCGGATACGCAGTATTTT
TRBV4-1,NA,NA,TRBJ2-6,CASSQDWGPGANVLTF,TGCGCCAGCAGCCAAGATTGGGGTCCCGGGGCCAACGTCCTGACTTTC
TRBV28,NA,few,TRBJ1-5,CASSSWQISNQPQHF,TGTGCCAGCAGTTCATGGCAGATTAGCAATCAGCCCCAGCATTTT
TRBV2,TRBD2,NA,TRBJ2-2,CASSREGMHTGELFF,TGTGCCAGTTCGCGGGAGGGAATGCACACCGGGGAGCTGTTTTTT
TRBV6-5,NA,NA,TRBJ2-3,CASSSRAPTSTDTQYF,TGTGCCAGCAGTTCGAGGGCTCCCACTAGCACAGATACGCAGTATTTT
TRBV2,NA,few,TRBJ2-1,CASSVGLGLNEQFF,TGTGCCAGCAGTGTAGGGTTAGGTTTAAATGAGCAGTTCTTC
TRBV12-3/TRBV12-4,TRBD2,NA,TRBJ2-1,CASSLGLGGGGNEQFF,TGTGCCAGCAGTTTAGGTCTCGGCGGGGGGGGAAATGAGCAGTTCTTC
TRBV25-1,NA,NA,TRBJ2-5,CASSDVAGVPQETQYF,TGTGCCAGCAGTGACGTAGCAGGAGTCCCACAAGAGACCCAGTACTTC
TRBV7-6,NA,NA,TRBJ1-3,CASSSTGYSGNTIYF,TGTGCCAGCAGCTCAACAGGATACTCTGGAAACACCATATATTTT
TRBV4-1,NA,few,TRBJ2-7,CARVYSILYEQYF,TGCGCCAGGGTATACAGTATTCTCTACGAGCAGTACTTC
TRBV29-1,NA,many,TRBJ2-1,CSAGPDLLQFF,TGCAGCGCGGGACCCGACCTTTTGCAGTTCTTC
TRBV6-2/TRBV6-3,NA,NA,TRBJ2-1,CASSYSGIPPDSSSYNEQFF,TGTGCCAGCAGTTACTCGGGTATCCCGCCAGACTCGAGCTCCTACAATGAGCAGTTCTTC
TRBV7-9,TRBD2,NA,TRBJ2-1,CASSLDREGYEQFF,TGTGCCAGCAGCTTAGACCGGGAGGGGTATGAGCAGTTCTTC
TRBV11-2,NA,many,TRBJ2-7,CASSVLHTGPGEQYF,TGTGCCAGCAGTGTTTTACATACAGGACCAGGGGAGCAGTACTTC
TRBV20-1,NA,few,TRBJ1-1,CSARTPTEAFF,TGCAGTGCTAGGACGCCTACTGAAGCTTTCTTT
TRBV2,NA,few,TRBJ2-5,CASSDWAVQETQYF,TGTGCCAGCAGTGATTGGGCGGTCCAAGAGACCCAGTACTTC
TRBV20-1,TRBD2,few,TRBJ2-1,CSARGPAGAYNEQFF,TGCAGTGCTAGAGGCCCAGCGGGAGCCTACAATGAGCAGTTCTTC
TRBV20-1,TRBD2,NA,TRBJ2-3,CSASTWTSGRSTDTQYF,TGCAGTGCCAGCACTTGGACTAGCGGGAGGTCCACAGATACGCAGTATTTT
TRBV2,NA,many,TRBJ1-2,CASSLGPSLYGYTF,TGTGCCAGCAGCCTCGGGCCGTCTCTCTATGGCTACACCTTC
TRBV7-6,NA,many,TRBJ1-2,CASSLGGSYGYTF,TGTGCCAGCAGCTTAGGGGGTAGCTATGGCTACACCTTC
TRBV20-1,NA,few,TRBJ2-5,CSVAVPETQYF,TGCAGTGTCGCGGTGCCCGAGACCCAGTACTTC